This TCR beta chain originates from a study of blood T cell repertoires in COVID-19. Study-wide context: Sources were T cells, B-cell-depleted T cells, or PBMCs; the material itself was cDNA or gDNA.

Looked up from germline, CDR1 is LNHDA and CDR2 is SQIVND (reference sequence). The CDR3 is 13 residues long. The V and J ends lost 2 bases and 6 bases, in that order; junction bases with no gene match: 4. Clones were read by immunoSEQ multiplex PCR, and TCRdb kept only the in-frame ones, dropping some. The sample carries approximately 21,000 clones, roughly nine tenths recorded once. The J gene is TRBJ2-7, the V gene TRBV19, with 7 nucleotides matching TRBD2. Material: peripheral blood. The sequence was collected from a human donor with active COVID-19. The donor label of this sample is uncertain. The CDR3 is CASSITTGGEQYF. In nucleotides, the CDR3 is TGTGCCAGTAGTATAACCACGGGGGGCGAGCAGTACTTC. The full variable domain, its missing parts supplied by reference TRBV19 and TRBJ2-7, is DGGITQSPKYLFRKEGQNVTLSCEQNLNHDAMYWYRQDPGQGLRLIYYSQIVNDFQKGDIAEGYSVSREKKESFPLTVTSAQKNPTAFYLCASSITTGGEQYFGPGTRLTVT.